Included here is one T cell receptor (beta chain) sequence, with context. This entry comes from a study of cytomegalovirus exposure and HLA in healthy donors. Germline assignment: CDR1 ENHRY and CDR2 SYGVKD. This CDR3 is 12 amino acids long. Trimming removed 6 bases at V and 6 bases at J, with 11 bases between. PCR involved 60 Vbeta and 13 Jbeta primers. Clones were sequenced by immunoSEQ multiplex PCR, and TCRdb holds only the in-frame ones, with some missing. Of about 180,000 clones listed, around three quarters are singletons. The source of this sequence is a man aged 35 to 55 in good health and CMV-seronegative. The chain has TRBV10-3 and TRBJ1-1; the D gene is possibly TRBD1 (6 bases). The sample consisted of PBMCs. The CDR3, as DNA: TGTGCCATCAGGGCGGGGGGCTCTGAAGCTTTCTTT. Residues: CAIRAGGSEAFF.